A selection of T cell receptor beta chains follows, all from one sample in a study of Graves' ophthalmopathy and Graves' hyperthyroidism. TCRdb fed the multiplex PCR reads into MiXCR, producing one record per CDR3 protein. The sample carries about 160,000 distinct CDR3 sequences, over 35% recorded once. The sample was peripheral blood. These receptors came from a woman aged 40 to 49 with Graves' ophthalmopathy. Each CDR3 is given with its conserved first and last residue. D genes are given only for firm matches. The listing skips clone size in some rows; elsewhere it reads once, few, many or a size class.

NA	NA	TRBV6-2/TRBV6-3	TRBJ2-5	CASRADRRGPQETQYF	TGTGCCAGCAGAGCAGACAGGCGAGGCCCCCAAGAGACCCAGTACTTC
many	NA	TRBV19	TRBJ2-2	CASSMIEGNTGELFF	TGTGCCAGTAGTATGATCGAGGGAAACACCGGGGAGCTGTTTTTT
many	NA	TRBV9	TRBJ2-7	CASSVAAGDGSEQYF	TGTGCCAGCAGCGTAGCGGCGGGTGATGGATCCGAGCAGTACTTC
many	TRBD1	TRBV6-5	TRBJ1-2	CASRQDRTIYGYTF	TGTGCCAGCAGGCAGGACAGGACGATCTATGGCTACACCTTC
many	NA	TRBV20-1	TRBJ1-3	CSARDFASPGNTIYF	TGCAGTGCTAGAGATTTCGCCTCACCTGGAAACACCATATATTTT
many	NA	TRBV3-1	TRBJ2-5	CASSQAGSLTETQYF	TGTGCCAGCAGCCAAGCTGGAAGCCTAACAGAGACCCAGTACTTC
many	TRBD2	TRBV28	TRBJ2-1	CASSLLAGGYNEQFF	TGTGCCAGCAGTTTGCTAGCGGGGGGCTACAATGAGCAGTTCTTC
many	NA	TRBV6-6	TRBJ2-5	CASRIAGAPGETQYF	TGTGCCAGCAGGATTGCAGGGGCCCCGGGGGAGACCCAGTACTTC
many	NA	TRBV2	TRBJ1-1	CASSELPPRALNTEAFF	TGTGCCAGCAGTGAACTCCCCCCCAGGGCCCTGAACACTGAAGCTTTCTTT
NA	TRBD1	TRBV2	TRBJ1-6	CATKGTGGNSPLHF	TGTGCCACCAAAGGGACAGGGGGCAATTCACCCCTCCACTTT
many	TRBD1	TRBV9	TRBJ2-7	CASSVGTGLREQYF	TGTGCCAGCAGCGTCGGGACAGGGTTAAGGGAGCAGTACTTC
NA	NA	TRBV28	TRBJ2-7	CASSLSMGPGEQYF	TGTGCCAGCAGTTTAAGTATGGGACCGGGCGAGCAGTACTTC
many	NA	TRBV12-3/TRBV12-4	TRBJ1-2	CASTLSESYGYTF	TGTGCCAGCACCTTATCCGAATCCTATGGCTACACCTTC
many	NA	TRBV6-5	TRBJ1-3	CASSFPGSGNTIYF	TGTGCCAGCAGTTTCCCGGGATCTGGAAACACCATATATTTT
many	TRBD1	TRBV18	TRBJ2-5	CASSSEGQGSETQYF	TGTGCCAGCTCATCGGAAGGACAGGGATCGGAGACCCAGTACTTC
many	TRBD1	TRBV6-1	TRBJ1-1	CASSATGGTEAFF	TGTGCCAGCAGTGCGACAGGGGGCACTGAAGCTTTCTTT
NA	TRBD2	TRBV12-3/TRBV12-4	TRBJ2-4	CASRPPASGRNIQYF	TGTGCCAGCAGACCCCCGGCTAGCGGAAGAAACATTCAGTACTTC
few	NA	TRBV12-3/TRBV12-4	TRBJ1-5	CASLWGGSNQPQHF	TGTGCCAGCCTTTGGGGAGGCAGCAATCAGCCCCAGCATTTT
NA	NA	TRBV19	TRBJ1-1	CASSIKTDTEAFF	TGTGCCAGTAGTATAAAGACAGACACTGAAGCTTTCTTT
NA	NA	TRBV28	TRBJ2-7	CASSFSSRGYEQYF	TGTGCCAGCAGTTTTTCGTCCAGGGGCTACGAGCAGTACTTC
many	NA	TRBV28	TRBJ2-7	CASSSWKGSYEQYF	TGTGCCAGCAGCTCATGGAAGGGGTCCTACGAGCAGTACTTC
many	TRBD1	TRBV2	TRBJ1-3	CASRAFRDRGGNTIYF	TGTGCCAGCAGGGCCTTCCGGGACAGGGGTGGAAACACCATATATTTT